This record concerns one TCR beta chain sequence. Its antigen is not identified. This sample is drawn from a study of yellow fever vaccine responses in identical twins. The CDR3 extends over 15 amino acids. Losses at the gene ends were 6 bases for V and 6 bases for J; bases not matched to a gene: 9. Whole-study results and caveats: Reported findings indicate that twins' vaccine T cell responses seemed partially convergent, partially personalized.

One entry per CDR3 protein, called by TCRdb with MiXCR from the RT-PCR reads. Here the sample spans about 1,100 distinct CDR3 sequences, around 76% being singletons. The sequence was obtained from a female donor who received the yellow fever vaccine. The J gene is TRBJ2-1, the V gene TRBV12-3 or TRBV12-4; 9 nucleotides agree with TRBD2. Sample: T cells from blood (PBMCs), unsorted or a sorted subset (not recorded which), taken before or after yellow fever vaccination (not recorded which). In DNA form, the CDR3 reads TGTGCCAGCAGCCGCCAGCGGGGGGTCTTCAATGAGCAGTTCTTC. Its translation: CASSRQRGVFNEQFF.